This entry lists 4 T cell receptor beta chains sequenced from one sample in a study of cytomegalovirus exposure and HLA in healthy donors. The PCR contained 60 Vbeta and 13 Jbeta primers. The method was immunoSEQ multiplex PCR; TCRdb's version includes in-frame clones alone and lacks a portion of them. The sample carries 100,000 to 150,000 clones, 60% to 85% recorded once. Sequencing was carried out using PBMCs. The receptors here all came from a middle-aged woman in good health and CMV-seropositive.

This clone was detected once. DNA for the CDR3: TGTGCCAGCACCGCCACCCAAGACAGGAACACTGAAGCTTTCTTT. The encoded protein is CASTATQDRNTEAFF. V gene TRBV2 combines with J gene TRBJ1-1, with D perhaps TRBD1 (5 bases). The germline V and J ends were trimmed by 7 bases and 1 base, with 16 bases remaining between them. The CDR3 loop spans 15 amino acids. CDR1 SNHLY and CDR2 FYNNEI come from the germline V gene.

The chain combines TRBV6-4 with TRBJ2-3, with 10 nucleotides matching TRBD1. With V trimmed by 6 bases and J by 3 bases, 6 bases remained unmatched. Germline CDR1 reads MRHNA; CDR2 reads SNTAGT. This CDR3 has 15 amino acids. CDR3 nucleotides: TGTGCCAGCAGAGCGGGGACAGGGGAAACAGATACGCAGTATTTT. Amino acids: CASRAGTGETDTQYF.

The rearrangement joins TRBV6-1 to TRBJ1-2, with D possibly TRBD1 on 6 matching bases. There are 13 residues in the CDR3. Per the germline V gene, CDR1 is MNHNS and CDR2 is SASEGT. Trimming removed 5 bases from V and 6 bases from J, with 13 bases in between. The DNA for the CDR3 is TGTGCCAGCAGTCCACAGGGTTGGGATGGCTACACCTTC. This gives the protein CASSPQGWDGYTF.

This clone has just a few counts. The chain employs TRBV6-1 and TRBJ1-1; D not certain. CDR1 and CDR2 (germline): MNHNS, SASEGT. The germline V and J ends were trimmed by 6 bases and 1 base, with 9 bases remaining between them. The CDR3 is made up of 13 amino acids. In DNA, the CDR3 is TGTGCCAGCAGACGGAGCTCGAACACTGAAGCTTTCTTT. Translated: CASRRSSNTEAFF.